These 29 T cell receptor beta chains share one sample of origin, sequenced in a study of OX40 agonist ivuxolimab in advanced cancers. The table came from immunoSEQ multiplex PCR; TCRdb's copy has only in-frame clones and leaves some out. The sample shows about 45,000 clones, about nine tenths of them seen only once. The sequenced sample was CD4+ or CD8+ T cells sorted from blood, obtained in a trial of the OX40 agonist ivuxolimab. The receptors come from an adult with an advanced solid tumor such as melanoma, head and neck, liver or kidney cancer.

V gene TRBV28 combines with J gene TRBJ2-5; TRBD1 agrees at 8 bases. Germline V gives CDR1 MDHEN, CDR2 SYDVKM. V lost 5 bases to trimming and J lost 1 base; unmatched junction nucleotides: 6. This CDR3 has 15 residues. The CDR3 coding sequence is TGTGCCAGCAGTCACTGGGACAGGACCCAAGAGACCCAGTACTTC. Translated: CASSHWDRTQETQYF.

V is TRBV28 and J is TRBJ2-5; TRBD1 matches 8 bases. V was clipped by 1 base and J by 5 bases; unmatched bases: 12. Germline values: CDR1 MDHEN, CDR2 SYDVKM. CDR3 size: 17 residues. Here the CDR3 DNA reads TGTGCCAGCAGTTTATCGGGCCAGGGGGCTAGGGGGGAGACCCAGTACTTC. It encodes CASSLSGQGARGETQYF.

CDR3 nucleotides: TGTGCCAGCAGCACTGGAACCAACGCGAGATACTATGGCTACACCTTC. It specifies CASSTGTNARYYGYTF. The chain couples TRBV7-2 to TRBJ1-2; unclear D gene. The CDR3 length is 16 residues. Germline V CDR1 and CDR2: SGHTA, FQGNSA. V shed 5 bases and J shed 3 bases, with 19 bases lying between them.

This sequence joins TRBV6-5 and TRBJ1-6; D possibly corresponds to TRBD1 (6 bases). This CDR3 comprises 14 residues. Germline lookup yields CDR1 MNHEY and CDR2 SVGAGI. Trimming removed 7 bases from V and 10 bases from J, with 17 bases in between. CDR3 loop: CASNQGTQGSPLHF. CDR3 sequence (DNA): TGTGCCAGCAACCAGGGGACCCAGGGGTCACCCCTCCACTTT.

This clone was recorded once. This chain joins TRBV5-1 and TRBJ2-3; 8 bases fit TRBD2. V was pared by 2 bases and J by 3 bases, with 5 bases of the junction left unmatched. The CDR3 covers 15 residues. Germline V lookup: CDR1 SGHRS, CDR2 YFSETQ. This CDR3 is CASSLAGAGTDTQYF. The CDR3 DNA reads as TGCGCCAGCAGCTTAGCGGGAGCGGGTACAGATACGCAGTATTTT.

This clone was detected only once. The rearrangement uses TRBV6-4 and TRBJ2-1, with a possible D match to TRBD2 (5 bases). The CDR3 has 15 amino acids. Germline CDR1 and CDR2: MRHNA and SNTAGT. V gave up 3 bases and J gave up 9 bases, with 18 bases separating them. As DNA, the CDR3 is TGTGCCAGCAGTGAGGTCGGCGCCCGGGAAGGTGAGCAGTTCTTC. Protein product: CASSEVGAREGEQFF.

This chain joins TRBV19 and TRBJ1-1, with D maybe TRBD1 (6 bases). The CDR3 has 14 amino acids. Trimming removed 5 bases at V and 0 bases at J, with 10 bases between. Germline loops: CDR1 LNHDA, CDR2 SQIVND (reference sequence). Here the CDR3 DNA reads TGTGCCAGTAGTCAAAACAGGGTGAACACTGAAGCTTTCTTT. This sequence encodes CASSQNRVNTEAFF.

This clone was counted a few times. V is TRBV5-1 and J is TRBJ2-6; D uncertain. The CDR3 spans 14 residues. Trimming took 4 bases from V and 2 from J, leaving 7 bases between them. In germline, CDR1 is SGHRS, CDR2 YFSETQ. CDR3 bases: TGCGCCAGCAGCGTAATTCCTGGGGCCAACGTCCTGACTTTC. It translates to CASSVIPGANVLTF.

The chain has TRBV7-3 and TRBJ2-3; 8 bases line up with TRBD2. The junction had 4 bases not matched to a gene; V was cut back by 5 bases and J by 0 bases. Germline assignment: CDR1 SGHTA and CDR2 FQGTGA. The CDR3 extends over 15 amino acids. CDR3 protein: CASSPSGGSTDTQYF. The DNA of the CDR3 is TGTGCCAGCAGCCCCTCGGGGGGGAGCACAGATACGCAGTATTTT.

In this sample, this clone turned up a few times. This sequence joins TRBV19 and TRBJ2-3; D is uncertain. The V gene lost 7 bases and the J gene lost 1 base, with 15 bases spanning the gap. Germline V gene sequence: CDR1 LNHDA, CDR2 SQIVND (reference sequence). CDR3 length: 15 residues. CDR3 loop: CASNPRTLGTDTQYF. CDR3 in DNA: TGTGCCAGTAACCCCAGAACCCTGGGCACAGATACGCAGTATTTT.

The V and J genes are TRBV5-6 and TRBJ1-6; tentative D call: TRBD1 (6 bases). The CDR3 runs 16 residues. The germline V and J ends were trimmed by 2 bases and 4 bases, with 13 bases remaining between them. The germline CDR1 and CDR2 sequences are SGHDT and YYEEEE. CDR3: CASSFGSGTYNSPLHF. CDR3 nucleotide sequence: TGTGCCAGCAGCTTTGGGTCCGGGACATATAATTCACCCCTCCACTTT.

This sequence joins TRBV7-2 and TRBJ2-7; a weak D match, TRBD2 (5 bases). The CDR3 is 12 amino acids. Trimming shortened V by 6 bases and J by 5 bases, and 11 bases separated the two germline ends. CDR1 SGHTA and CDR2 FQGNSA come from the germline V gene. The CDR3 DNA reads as TGTGCCAGCAGTCGCCCAGCGGACGAGCAGTACTTC. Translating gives CASSRPADEQYF.

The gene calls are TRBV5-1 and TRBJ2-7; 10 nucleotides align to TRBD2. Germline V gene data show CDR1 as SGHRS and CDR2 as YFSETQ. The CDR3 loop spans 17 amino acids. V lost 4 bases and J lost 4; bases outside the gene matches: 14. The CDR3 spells CASSHYRTSGGGYEQYF. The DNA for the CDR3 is TGCGCCAGCAGCCACTATAGGACTAGCGGAGGGGGGTACGAGCAGTACTTC.

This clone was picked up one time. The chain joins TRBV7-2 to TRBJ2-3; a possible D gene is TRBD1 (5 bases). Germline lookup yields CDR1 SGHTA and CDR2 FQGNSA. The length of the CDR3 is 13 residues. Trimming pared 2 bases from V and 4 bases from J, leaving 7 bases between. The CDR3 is CASSLRGADTQYF. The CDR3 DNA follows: TGTGCCAGCAGCTTAAGGGGCGCAGATACGCAGTATTTT.

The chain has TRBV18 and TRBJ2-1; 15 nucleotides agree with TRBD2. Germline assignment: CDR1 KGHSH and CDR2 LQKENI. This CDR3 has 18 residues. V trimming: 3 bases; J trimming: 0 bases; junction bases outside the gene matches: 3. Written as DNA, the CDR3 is TGTGCCAGCTCACCCGGACTAGCGGGAGGGGGCTCCTACAATGAGCAGTTCTTC. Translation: CASSPGLAGGGSYNEQFF.

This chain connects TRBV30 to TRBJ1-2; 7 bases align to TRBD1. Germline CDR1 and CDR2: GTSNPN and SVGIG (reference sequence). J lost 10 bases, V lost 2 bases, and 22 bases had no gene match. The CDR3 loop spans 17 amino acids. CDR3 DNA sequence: TGTGCCTGGAGTCCACGTAAGGGGGCTTATCTTATATTCGACTACACCTTC. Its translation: CAWSPRKGAYLIFDYTF.

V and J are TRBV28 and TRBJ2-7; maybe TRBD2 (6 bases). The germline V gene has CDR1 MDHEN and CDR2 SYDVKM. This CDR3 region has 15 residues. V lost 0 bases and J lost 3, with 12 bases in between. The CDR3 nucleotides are TGTGCCAGCAGTTTATGGATAAGCGGGCGCTACGAGCAGTACTTC. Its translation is CASSLWISGRYEQYF.

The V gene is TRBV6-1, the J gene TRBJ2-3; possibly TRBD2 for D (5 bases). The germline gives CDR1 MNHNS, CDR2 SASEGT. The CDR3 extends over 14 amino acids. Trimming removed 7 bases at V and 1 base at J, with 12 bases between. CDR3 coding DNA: TGTGCCAGCACGCTGGCCGGGGGCACAGATACGCAGTATTTT. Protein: CASTLAGGTDTQYF.

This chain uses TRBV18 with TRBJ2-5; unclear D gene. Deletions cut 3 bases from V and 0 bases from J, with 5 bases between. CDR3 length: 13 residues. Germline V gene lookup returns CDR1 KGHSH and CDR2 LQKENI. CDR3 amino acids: CASSPGYQETQYF. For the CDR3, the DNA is TGTGCCAGCTCACCCGGGTACCAAGAGACCCAGTACTTC.

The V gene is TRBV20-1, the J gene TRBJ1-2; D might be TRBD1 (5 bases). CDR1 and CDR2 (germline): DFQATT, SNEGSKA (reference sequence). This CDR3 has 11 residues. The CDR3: CSASGDYGYTF. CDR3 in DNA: TGCAGCGCCTCGGGGGATTATGGCTACACCTTC.

The CDR3 loop reads CASSLDRGHSGELFF. As DNA, the CDR3 is TGTGCCAGCAGCCTTGACAGGGGGCACTCCGGGGAGCTGTTTTTT. This chain joins TRBV5-8 and TRBJ2-2; 10 bases are shared with TRBD1. V was clipped by 4 bases and J by 6 bases; unmatched bases: 6. The CDR3 consists of 15 residues. CDR1 is SGHTS, CDR2 YDEGEE, per germline.

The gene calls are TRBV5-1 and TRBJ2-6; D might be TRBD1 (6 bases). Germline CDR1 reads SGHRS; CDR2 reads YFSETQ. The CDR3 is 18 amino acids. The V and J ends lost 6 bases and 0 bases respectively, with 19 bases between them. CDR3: CASMVGALGLSGANVLTF. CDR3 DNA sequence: TGCGCCAGCATGGTGGGGGCTCTCGGCCTCTCTGGGGCCAACGTCCTGACTTTC.

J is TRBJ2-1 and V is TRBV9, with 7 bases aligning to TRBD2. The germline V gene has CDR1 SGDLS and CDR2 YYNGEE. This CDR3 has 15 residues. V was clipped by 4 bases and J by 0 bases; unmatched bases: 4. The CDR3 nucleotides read TGTGCCAGCAGCCCTAGCGGTAGCTCCTACAATGAGCAGTTCTTC. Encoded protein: CASSPSGSSYNEQFF.

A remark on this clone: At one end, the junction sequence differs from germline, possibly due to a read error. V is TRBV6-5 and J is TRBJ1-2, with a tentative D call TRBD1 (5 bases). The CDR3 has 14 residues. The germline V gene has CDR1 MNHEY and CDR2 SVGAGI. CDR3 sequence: CAISSMQGFYGYTF. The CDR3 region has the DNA TGTGCCATCAGTTCGATGCAGGGTTTCTATGGCTACACCTTC.

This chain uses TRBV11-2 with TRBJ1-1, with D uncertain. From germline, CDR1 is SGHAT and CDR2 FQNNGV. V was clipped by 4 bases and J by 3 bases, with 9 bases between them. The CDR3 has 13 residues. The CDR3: CASSSERDTEAFF. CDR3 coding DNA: TGTGCCAGCAGCTCGGAAAGGGACACTGAAGCTTTCTTT.

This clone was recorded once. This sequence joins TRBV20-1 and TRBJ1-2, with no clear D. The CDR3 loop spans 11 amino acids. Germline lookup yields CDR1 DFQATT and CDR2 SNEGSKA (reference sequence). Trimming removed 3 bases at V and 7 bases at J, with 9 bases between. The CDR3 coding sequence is TGCAGTGCTAGGGACCGGGCTGGCTACACCTTC. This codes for CSARDRAGYTF.

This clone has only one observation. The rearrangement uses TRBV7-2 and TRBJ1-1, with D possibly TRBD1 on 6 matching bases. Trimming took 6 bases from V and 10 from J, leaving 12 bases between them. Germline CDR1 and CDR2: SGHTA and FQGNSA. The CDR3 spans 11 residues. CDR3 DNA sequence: TGTGCCAGCAGTTGGTCAGGGGTAGCTTTCTTT. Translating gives CASSWSGVAFF.

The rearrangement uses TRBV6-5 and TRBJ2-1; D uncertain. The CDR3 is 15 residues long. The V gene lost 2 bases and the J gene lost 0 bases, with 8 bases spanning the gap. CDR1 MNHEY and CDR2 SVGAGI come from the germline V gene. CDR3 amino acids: CASSYRLTSYNEQFF. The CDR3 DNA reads TGTGCCAGCAGTTACCGACTCACCTCCTACAATGAGCAGTTCTTC.

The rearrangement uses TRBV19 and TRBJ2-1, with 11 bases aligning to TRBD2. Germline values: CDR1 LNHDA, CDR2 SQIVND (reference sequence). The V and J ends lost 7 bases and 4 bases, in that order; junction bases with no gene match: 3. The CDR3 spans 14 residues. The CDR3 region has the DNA TGTGCCAGTACGGGACTAGCGGATTACAATGAGCAGTTCTTC. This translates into CASTGLADYNEQFF.